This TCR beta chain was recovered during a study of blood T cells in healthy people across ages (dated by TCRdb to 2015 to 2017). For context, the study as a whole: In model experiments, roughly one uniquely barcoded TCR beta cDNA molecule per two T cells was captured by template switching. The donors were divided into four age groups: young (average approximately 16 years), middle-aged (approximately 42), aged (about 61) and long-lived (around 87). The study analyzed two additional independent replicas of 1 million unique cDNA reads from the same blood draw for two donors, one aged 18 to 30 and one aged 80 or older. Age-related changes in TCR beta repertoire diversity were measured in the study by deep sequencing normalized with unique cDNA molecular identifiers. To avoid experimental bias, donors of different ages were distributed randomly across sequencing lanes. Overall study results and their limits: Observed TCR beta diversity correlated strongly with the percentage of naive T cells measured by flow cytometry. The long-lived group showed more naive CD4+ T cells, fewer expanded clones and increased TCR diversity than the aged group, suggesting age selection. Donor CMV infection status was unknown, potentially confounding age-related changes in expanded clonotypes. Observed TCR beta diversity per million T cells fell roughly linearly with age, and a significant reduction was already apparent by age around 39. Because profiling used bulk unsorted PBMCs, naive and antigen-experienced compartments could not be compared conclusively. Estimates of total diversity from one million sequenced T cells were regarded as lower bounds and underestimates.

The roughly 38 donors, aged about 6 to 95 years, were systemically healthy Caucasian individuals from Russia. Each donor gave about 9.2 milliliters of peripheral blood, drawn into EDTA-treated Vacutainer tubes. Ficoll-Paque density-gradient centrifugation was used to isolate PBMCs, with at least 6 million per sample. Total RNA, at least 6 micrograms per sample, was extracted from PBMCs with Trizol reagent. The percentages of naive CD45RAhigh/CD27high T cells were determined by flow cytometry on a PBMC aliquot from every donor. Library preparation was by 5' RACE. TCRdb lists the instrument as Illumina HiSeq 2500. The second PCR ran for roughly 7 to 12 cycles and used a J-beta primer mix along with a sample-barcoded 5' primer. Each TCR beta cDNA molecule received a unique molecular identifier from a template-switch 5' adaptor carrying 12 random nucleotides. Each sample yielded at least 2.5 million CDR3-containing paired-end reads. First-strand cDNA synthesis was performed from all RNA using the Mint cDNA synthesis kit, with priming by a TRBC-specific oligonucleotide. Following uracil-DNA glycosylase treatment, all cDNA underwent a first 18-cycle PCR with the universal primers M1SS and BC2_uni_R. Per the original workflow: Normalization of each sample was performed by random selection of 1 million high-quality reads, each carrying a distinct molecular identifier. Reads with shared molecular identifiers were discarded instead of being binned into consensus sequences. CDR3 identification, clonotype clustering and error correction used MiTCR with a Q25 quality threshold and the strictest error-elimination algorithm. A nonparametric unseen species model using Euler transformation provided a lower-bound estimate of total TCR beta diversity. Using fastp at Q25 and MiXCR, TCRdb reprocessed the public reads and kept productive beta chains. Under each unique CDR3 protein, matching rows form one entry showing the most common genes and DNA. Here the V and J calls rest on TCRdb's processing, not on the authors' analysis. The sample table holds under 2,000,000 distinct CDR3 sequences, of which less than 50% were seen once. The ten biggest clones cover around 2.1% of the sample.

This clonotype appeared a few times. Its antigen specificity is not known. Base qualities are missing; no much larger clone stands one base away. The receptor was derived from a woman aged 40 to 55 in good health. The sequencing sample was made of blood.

The sequenced DNA: TGTGCCAGCAGTGGACAGGGTAGAAATGAGCAGTTCTTC. This codes for CASSGQGRNEQFF. The rearrangement combines TRBV6-1 with TRBJ2-1; a stretch of 7 junction bases matches TRBD1. The CDR3 goes from the cysteine to the phenylalanine over 13 residues. Only the CDR3 DNA is retained, 39 bases long and in frame from the first base. The germline V gene encodes CDR1 MNHNS and CDR2 SASEGT. The junction shows trimming of 4 bases on V and 7 bases on J, and the gene matches do not reach 4 bases of it.